The sequence of this T cell receptor (beta chain) was determined in a study of cytomegalovirus exposure and HLA in healthy donors. V lost 3 bases to trimming and J lost 0 bases; unmatched junction nucleotides: 5. Per the germline V gene, CDR1 is SGDLS and CDR2 is YYNGEE. The CDR3 sequence is 15 residues long. 60 Vbeta and 13 Jbeta primers were used in PCR. TCRdb's table, derived via immunoSEQ multiplex PCR, lists solely in-frame clones and lacks some. In the table there are tens of thousands of clones, roughly 82% of which are singletons. This receptor was obtained from a man younger than 40 in good health and CMV-seronegative. The rearrangement uses TRBV9 and TRBJ1-1, with 7 bases aligning to TRBD1. The material sequenced was PBMCs. CDR3 sequence (DNA): TGTGCCAGCAGCGGCCCCGGACAGGTGAACACTGAAGCTTTCTTT. This codes for CASSGPGQVNTEAFF.